This T cell receptor beta chain was observed in a study of vaccination and CD4 T cells after COVID-19. About the study: Participants were vaccinated with two doses, given as either BNT162b2 or mRNA-1273 vaccine. Overlapping peptides covering the spike proteins of SARS-CoV-2, HCoV-NL63, HCoV-OC43 and HCoV-229E were added to stimulate cells.

This sample's treatment: roughly ten-day PBMC culture with coronavirus spike peptide pools or control peptides (ViraFEST assay). In the ViraFEST assay, peptide-pool expansion preceded TCR sequencing of expanded clonotypes. Cells received half-medium changes with fresh IL-2 medium on days 3 and 7. The Oncomine TCR Beta short-read assay was what sequenced the DNA obtained from cultured CD4+ T cells. TCRdb recomputed calls from the PCR reads with MiXCR, one row per CDR3 protein. Found here are almost 20,000 distinct CDR3 sequences, around 50% of them singletons; the top ten hold approximately 17%. In this sample, this clonotype turned up once. Its antigen is unidentified. This CDR3 has 13 amino acids. Trimming stripped 0 bases from V and 13 bases from J, with 16 bases between. Germline-derived CDR1 and CDR2 are LGHNA and YNFKEQ.

The sequence was obtained from a human donor who had recovered from COVID-19. The sequencing sample was made of CD4+ T cells from blood, cultured in vitro. This rearrangement joins TRBV4-2 to TRBJ2-7; possibly TRBD1 for D (5 bases). In DNA, the CDR3 is TGTGCCAGCAGCCAAGAAGGCGGTAGGACAATCTACTTC. Its protein product is CASSQEGGRTIYF.